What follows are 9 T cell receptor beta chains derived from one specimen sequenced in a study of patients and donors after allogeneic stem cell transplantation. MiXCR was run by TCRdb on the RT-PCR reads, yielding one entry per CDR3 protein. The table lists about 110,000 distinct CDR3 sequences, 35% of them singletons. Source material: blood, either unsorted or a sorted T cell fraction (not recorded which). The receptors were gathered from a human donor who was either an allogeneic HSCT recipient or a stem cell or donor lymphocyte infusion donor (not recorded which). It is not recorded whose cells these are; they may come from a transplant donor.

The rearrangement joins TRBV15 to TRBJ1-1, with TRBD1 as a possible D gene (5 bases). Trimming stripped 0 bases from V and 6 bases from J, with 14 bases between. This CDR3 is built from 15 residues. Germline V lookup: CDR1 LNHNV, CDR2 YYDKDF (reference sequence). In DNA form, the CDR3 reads TGTGCCACCAGCAGAGATATGACTGGGGACCCTGAAGCTTTCTTT. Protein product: CATSRDMTGDPEAFF.

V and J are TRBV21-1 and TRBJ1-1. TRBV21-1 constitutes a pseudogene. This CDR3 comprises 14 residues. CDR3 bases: TGTGCCAGCAGCAAAGTAGAAGGGATGTCTGAAGCTTTCTTT. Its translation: CASSKVEGMSEAFF.

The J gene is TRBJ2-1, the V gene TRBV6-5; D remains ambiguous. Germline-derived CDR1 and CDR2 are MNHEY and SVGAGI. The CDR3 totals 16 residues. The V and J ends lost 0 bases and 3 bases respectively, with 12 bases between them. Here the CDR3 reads CASSYSKGKGYNEQFF. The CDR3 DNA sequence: TGTGCCAGCAGTTACTCGAAAGGAAAGGGCTACAATGAGCAGTTCTTC.

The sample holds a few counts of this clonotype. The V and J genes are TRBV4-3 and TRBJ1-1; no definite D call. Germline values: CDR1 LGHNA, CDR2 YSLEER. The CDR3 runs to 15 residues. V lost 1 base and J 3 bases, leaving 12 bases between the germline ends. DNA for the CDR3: TGCGCCAGCAGCCAAGTGAGGGTCGGGCACACTGAAGCTTTCTTT. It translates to CASSQVRVGHTEAFF.

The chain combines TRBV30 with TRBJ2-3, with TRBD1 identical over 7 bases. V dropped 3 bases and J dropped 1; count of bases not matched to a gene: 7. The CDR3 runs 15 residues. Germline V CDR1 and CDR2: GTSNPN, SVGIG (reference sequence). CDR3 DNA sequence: TGTGCCTGGAGCACCAAGGGGACAGGCACAGATACGCAGTATTTT. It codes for CAWSTKGTGTDTQYF. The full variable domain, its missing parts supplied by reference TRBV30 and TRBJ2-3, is SQTIHQWPATLVQPVGSPLSLECTVEGTSNPNLYWYRQAAGRGLQLLFYSVGIGQISSEVPQNLSASRPQDRQFILSSKKLLLSDSGFYLCAWSTKGTGTDTQYFGPGTRLTVL.

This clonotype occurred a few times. The CDR3 nucleotides read TGCAGTGCTGGGACCCTTAGGGTCACTGAAGCTTTCTTT. Translation gives CSAGTLRVTEAFF. This rearrangement joins TRBV20-1 to TRBJ1-1, with TRBD1 as a possible D gene (5 bases). Germline CDR1 and CDR2: DFQATT and SNEGSKA (reference sequence). Deletions cut 5 bases from V and 4 bases from J, with 14 bases between. CDR3 size: 13 residues.

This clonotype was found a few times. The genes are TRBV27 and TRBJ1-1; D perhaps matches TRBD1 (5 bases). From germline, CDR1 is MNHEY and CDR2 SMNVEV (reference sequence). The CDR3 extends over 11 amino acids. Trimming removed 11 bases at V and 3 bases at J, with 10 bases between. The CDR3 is CAGAKDTEAFF. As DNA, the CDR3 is TGTGCCGGGGCGAAGGACACTGAAGCTTTCTTT.

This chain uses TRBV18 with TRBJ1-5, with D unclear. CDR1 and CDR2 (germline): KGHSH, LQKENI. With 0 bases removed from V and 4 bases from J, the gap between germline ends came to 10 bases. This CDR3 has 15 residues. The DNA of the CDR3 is TGTGCCAGCTCACCACCGTTCTCGGGAAATCAGCCCCAGCATTTT. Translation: CASSPPFSGNQPQHF.

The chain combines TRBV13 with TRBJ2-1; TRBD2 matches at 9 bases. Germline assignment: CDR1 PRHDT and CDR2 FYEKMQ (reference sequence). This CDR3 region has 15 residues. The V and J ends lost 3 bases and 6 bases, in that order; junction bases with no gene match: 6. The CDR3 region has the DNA TGTGCCAGCAGCTTTACCCTAGCGGGGAGCAATGAGCAGTTCTTC. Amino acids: CASSFTLAGSNEQFF. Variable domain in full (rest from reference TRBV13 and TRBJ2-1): AAGVIQSPRHLIKEKRETATLKCYPIPRHDTVYWYQQGPGQDPQFLISFYEKMQSDKGSIPDRFSAQQFSDYHSELNMSSLELGDSALYFCASSFTLAGSNEQFFGPGTRLTVL.